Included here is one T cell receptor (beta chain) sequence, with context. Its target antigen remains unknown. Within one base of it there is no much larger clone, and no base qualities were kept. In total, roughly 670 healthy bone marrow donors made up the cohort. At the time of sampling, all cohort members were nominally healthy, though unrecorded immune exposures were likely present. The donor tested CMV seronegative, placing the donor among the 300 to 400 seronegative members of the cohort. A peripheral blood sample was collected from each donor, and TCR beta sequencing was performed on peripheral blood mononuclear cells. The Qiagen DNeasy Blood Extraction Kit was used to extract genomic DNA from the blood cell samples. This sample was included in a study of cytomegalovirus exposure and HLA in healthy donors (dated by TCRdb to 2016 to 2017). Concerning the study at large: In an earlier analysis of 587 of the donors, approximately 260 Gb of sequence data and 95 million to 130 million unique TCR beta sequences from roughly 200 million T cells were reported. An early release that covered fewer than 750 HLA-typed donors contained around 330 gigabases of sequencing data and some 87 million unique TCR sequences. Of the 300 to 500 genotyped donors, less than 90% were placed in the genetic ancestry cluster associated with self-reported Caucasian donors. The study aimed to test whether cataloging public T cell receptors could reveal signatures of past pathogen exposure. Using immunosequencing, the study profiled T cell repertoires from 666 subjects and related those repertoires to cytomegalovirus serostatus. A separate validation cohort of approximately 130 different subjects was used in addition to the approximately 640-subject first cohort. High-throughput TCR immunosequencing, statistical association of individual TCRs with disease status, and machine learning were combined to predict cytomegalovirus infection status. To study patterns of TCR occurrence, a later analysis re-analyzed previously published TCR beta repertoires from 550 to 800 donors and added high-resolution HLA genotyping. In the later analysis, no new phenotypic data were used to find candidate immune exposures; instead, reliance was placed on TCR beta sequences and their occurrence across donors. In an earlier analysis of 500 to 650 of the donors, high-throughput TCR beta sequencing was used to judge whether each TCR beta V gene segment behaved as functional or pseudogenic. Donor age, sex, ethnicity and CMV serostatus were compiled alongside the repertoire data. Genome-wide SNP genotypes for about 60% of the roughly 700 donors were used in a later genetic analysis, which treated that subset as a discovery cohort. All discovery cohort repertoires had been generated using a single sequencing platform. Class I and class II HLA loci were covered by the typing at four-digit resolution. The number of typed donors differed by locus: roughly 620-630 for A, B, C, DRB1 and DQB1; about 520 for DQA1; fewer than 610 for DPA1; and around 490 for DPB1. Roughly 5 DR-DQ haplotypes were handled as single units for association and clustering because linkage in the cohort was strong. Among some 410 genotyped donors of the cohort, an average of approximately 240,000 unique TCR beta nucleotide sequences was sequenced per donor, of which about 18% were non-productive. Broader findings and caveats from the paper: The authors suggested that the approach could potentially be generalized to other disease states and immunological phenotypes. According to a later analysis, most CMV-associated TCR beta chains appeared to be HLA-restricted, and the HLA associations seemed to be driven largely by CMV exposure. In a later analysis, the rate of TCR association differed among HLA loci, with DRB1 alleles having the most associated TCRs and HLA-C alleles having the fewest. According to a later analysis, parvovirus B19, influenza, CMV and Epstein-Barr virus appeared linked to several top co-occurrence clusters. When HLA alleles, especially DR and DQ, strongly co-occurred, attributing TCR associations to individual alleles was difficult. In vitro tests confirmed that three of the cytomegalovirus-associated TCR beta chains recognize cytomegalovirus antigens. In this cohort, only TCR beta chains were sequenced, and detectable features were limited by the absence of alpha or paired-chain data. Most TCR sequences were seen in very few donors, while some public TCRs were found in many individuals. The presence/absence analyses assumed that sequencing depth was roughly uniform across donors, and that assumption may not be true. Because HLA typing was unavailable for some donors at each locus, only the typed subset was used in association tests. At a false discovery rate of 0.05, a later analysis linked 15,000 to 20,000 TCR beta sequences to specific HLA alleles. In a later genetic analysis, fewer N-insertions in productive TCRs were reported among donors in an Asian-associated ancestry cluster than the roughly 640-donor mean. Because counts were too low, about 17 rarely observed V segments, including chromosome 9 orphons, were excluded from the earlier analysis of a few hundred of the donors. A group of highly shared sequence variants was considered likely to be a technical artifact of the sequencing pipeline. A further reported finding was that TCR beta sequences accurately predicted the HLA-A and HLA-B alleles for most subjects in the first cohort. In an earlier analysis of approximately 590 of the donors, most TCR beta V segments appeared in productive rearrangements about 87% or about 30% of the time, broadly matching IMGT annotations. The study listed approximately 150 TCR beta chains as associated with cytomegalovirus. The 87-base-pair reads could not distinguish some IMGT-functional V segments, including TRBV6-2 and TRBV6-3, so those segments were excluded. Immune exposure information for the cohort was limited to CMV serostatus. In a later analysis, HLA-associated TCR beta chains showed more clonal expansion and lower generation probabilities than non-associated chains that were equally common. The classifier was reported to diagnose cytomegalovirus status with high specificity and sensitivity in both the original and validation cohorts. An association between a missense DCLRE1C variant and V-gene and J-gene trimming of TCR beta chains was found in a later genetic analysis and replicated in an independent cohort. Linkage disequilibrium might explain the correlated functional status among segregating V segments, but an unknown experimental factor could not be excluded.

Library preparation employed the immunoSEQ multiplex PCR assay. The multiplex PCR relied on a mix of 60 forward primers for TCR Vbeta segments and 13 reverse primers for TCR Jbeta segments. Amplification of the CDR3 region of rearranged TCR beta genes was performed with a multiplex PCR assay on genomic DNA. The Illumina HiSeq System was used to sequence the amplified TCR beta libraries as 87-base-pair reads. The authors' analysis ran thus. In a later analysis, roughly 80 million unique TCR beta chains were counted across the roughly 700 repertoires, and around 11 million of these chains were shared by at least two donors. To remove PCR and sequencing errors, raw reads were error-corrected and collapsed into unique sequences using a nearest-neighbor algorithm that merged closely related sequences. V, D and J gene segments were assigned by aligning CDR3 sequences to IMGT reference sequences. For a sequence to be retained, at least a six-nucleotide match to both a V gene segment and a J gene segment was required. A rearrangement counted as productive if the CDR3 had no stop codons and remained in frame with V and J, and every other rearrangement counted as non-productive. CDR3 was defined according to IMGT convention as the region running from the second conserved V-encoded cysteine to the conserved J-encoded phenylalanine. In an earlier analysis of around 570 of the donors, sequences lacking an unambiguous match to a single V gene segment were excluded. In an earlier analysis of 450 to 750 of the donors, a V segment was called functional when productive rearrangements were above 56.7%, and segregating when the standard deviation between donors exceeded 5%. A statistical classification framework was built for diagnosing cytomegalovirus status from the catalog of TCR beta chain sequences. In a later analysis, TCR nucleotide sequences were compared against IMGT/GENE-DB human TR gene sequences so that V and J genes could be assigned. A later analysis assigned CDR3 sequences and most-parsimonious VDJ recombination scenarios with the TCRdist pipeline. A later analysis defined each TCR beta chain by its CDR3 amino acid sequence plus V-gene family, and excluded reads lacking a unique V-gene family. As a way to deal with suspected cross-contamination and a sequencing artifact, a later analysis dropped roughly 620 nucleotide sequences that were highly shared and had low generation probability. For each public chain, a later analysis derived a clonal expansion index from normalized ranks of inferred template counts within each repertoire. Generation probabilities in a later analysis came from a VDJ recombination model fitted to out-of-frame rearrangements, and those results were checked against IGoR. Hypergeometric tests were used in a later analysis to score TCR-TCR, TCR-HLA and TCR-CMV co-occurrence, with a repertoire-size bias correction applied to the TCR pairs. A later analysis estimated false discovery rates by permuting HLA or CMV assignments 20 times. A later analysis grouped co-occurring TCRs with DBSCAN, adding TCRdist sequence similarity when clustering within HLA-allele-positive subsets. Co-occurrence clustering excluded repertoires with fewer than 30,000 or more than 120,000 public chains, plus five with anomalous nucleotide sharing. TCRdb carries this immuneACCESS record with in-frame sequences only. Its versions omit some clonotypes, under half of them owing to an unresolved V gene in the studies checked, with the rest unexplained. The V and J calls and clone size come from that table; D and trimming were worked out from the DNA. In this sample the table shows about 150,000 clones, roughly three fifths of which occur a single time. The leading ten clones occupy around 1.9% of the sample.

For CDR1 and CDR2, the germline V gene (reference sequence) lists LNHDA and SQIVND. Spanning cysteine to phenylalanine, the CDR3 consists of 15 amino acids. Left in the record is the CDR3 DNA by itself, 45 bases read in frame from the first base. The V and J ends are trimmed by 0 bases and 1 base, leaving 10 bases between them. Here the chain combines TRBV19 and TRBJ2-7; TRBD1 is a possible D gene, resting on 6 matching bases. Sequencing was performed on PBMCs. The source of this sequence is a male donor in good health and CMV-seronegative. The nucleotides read TGTGCCAGTAGTATAGATCCCGGGACATCCTACGAGCAGTACTTC. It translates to CASSIDPGTSYEQYF.